One sample yielded the 29 T cell receptor beta chains listed below, sequenced in a study of blood T cells in healthy people across ages. PCR was performed a second time for roughly 7 to 12 cycles using a sample-barcoded 5' primer and a J-beta primer mix. TCRdb analysed the 5' RACE reads with MiXCR anew, one entry per CDR3 protein. The table records over 1,500,000 distinct CDR3 sequences, 30% to 40% of them present only once. The source material was blood. Source of these receptors: a human donor in good health.

The gene calls are TRBV2 and TRBJ2-5, with D uncertain. The CDR3 is 14 amino acids. Germline V gene data show CDR1 as SNHLY and CDR2 as FYNNEI. V dropped 4 bases and J dropped 2 bases, with 11 bases sitting between them. DNA of the CDR3: TGTGCCAGCAGTGTGGTGACCGGGCAAGAGACCCAGTACTTC. Its protein is CASSVVTGQETQYF.

V and J are TRBV5-1 and TRBJ2-7; D is perhaps TRBD1 (6 bases). Near its end, the DNA agrees better with TRBJ2-4, so the J call may be wrong. This CDR3 is 14 amino acids long. Germline V gives CDR1 SGHRS, CDR2 YFSETQ. The CDR3 here is CASSLREGGNIQYF. CDR3 nucleotide sequence: TGCGCCAGCAGCCTCAGGGAAGGGGGAAACATTCAGTACTTC.

V usage is TRBV6-5 and J usage is TRBJ2-1, with TRBD2 identical over 8 bases. CDR3 length: 16 amino acids. After removal of 4 bases from V and 8 bases from J, the junction contained 13 bases not matched to a gene. The germline gives CDR1 MNHEY, CDR2 SVGAGI. In DNA form, the CDR3 reads TGTGCCAGCAGTTTTTCAGTGGGGACTAGAATCGATGAGCAGTTCTTC. It is translated as CASSFSVGTRIDEQFF.

The chain joins TRBV28 to TRBJ1-2; D is possibly TRBD1 (6 bases). Trimming removed 5 bases at V and 3 bases at J, with 19 bases between. This CDR3 contains 16 residues. The germline V gene has CDR1 MDHEN and CDR2 SYDVKM. The CDR3 sequence is CASSARGRPGDYGYTF. CDR3 DNA sequence: TGTGCCAGCAGTGCCCGGGGGCGCCCCGGGGACTATGGCTACACCTTC.

This chain connects TRBV7-8 to TRBJ1-2; D gene ambiguous. The germline V gene has CDR1 SGHVS and CDR2 FQNEAQ. The CDR3 is made up of 14 amino acids. Trimming removed 5 bases from V and 0 bases from J, with 10 bases in between. The CDR3 is CASSRVLANYGYTF. DNA for the CDR3: TGTGCCAGCAGCCGAGTACTAGCTAACTATGGCTACACCTTC. The whole variable domain, remainder taken from reference TRBV7-8 and TRBJ1-2, is GAGVSQSPRYKVAKRGQDVALRCDPISGHVSLFWYQQALGQGPEFLTYFQNEAQLDKSGLPSDRFFAERPEGSVSTLKIQRTQQEDSAVYLCASSRVLANYGYTFGSGTRLTVV.

The J gene is TRBJ1-1, the V gene TRBV24-1; TRBD1 aligns across 7 bases. Germline V gene data show CDR1 as KGHDR and CDR2 as SFDVKD. The CDR3 is 15 amino acids. V lost 2 bases and J lost 1; bases outside the gene matches: 3. Here the CDR3 reads CATSDSGQPNTEAFF. CDR3 in DNA: TGTGCCACCAGTGATTCGGGACAGCCGAACACTGAAGCTTTCTTT.

The chain employs TRBV2 and TRBJ1-5; a possible D gene is TRBD1 (5 bases). Germline V gene sequence: CDR1 SNHLY, CDR2 FYNNEI. The CDR3 totals 12 residues. Trimming cost V 4 bases and J 6 bases, with 7 bases left between them. This CDR3 reads CASSAGFQPQHF. The CDR3 bases are TGTGCCAGCAGTGCAGGGTTTCAGCCCCAGCATTTT.

The chain couples TRBV9 to TRBJ1-6, with a weak D call TRBD1 (6 bases). The germline V gene encodes CDR1 SGDLS and CDR2 YYNGEE. Trimming left V 3 bases short and J 6 bases short, with 16 bases between. The length of the CDR3 is 16 residues. CDR3 amino acids: CASSESRTDLNSPLHF. CDR3 DNA sequence: TGTGCCAGCAGCGAGAGTCGGACAGACCTTAATTCACCCCTCCACTTT.

A few counts support this clonotype. The rearrangement uses TRBV10-3 and TRBJ2-1; no clear D. Germline CDR1 and CDR2: ENHRY and SYGVKD. Trimming stripped 7 bases from V and 2 bases from J, with 15 bases between. The CDR3 is 15 amino acids. DNA of the CDR3: TGTGCCATCACCCCACACCTTTTCGCCTACAATGAGCAGTTCTTC. It codes for CAITPHLFAYNEQFF.

This clonotype was observed a single time. DNA for the CDR3: TGTGCCAGCAGCGACCAACGGCGGTCGAAAAAACTGTTTTTT. Amino acids: CASSDQRRSKKLFF. The chain uses TRBV7-2 and TRBJ1-4; no reliable D call. This CDR3 comprises 14 residues. V dropped 5 bases and J dropped 9 bases, with 16 bases sitting between them. CDR1 and CDR2 from the germline V gene are SGHTA and FQGNSA.

This clonotype was detected only a few times. The chain combines TRBV12-3 or TRBV12-4 with TRBJ2-7; D is unresolved. Trimming took off 8 bases at V and 7 bases at J, with 12 bases between the two ends. This CDR3 region has 11 residues. The CDR3 protein is CASGYAAEQYF. CDR3 in DNA: TGTGCCAGCGGTTACGCGGCGGAGCAGTACTTC.

The chain employs TRBV20-1 and TRBJ2-5; tentatively, D is TRBD1 (6 bases). Germline lookup yields CDR1 DFQATT and CDR2 SNEGSKA (reference sequence). The CDR3 totals 14 residues. V lost 2 bases and J 5 bases, leaving 15 bases between the germline ends. CDR3 region: CSARPGHGGETQYF. Here the CDR3 DNA reads TGCAGTGCTAGACCGGGACATGGTGGGGAGACCCAGTACTTC.

V is TRBV11-2 and J is TRBJ2-4; D tentatively fits TRBD1 or TRBD2 (5 bases each). TRBJ2-7 explains the end of the DNA better; the J call may be wrong. CDR3 length: 15 amino acids. CDR1 is SGHAT and CDR2 is FQNNGV in the germline V gene. The CDR3 is CASSIAGTDSYEQYF. CDR3 DNA: TGTGCCAGCAGTATAGCCGGGACCGACTCCTACGAGCAGTACTTC.

This clonotype was recorded once. J is TRBJ2-6 and V is TRBV7-9, with 8 bases that match TRBD1. The V segment lost 7 bases and the J segment 3 bases; nucleotides outside the gene matches: 8. Germline V CDR1 and CDR2: SEHNR, FQNEAQ (reference sequence). The CDR3 has 16 amino acids. CDR3 bases: TGTGCCAGCATCCTCGGGACAGGACTTGGGGCCAACGTCCTGACTTTC. Its protein is CASILGTGLGANVLTF.

This clonotype was detected only once. This rearrangement joins TRBV4-3 to TRBJ2-1; TRBD1 agrees at 7 bases. The trim removed 0 bases at V and 4 bases at J, leaving 3 bases unmatched. The CDR3 loop spans 15 amino acids. Germline CDR1 LGHNA, CDR2 YSLEER. CDR3 DNA: TGCGCCAGCAGCCAAGAGGGGACAGAATACAATGAGCAGTTCTTC. The encoded protein is CASSQEGTEYNEQFF.

The chain employs TRBV4-3 and TRBJ2-1, with a tentative D call TRBD1 (6 bases). This CDR3 comprises 16 residues. The V gene lost 4 bases and the J gene lost 3 bases, with 16 bases spanning the gap. Per germline, CDR1 LGHNA and CDR2 YSLEER. CDR3 in DNA: TGCGCCAGCAGCCGACATAACAGGGTTTTCTACAATGAGCAGTTCTTC. It encodes CASSRHNRVFYNEQFF.

The chain combines TRBV5-1 with TRBJ1-2; D is perhaps TRBD1 (6 bases). Germline V lookup: CDR1 SGHRS, CDR2 YFSETQ. CDR3 length equals 15 residues. Between the trimmed V and J ends, which lost 0 bases and 4 bases, there was a span of 13 bases. CDR3: CASSLGTAALYGYTF. CDR3 sequence (DNA): TGCGCCAGCAGCTTGGGGACAGCTGCTCTCTATGGCTACACCTTC.

Remarks on this clonotype: A read error may produce the germline difference seen at one junction end. The chain combines TRBV12-3 or TRBV12-4 with TRBJ2-3; D not resolved. This CDR3 is 15 amino acids long. The CDR3 DNA sequence: TGTGCCAGCAGTTTCTCCTCTCGCGGAGCAGATACGCGGTATTTT. Protein sequence: CASSFSSRGADTRYF.

The chain is built from TRBV9 and TRBJ2-5; 9 nucleotides match TRBD2. This CDR3 is 16 amino acids long. CDR1 and CDR2 (germline): SGDLS, YYNGEE. After removal of 0 bases from V and 2 bases from J, the junction contained 5 bases not matched to a gene. The CDR3 DNA reads TGTGCCAGCAGCGTAGGGAATAGCGGGAGACAAGAGACCCAGTACTTC. Protein product: CASSVGNSGRQETQYF.

This clonotype was counted a few times. The rearrangement uses TRBV5-1 and TRBJ2-7; D unclear. The CDR3 extends over 15 amino acids. CDR1 and CDR2 from the germline V gene are SGHRS and YFSETQ. The V end lost 0 bases, the J end lost 2 bases, and 12 bases lay between the germline ends. Here the CDR3 DNA reads TGCGCCAGCAGCTTGGGGGCTAGTTCCACCTACGAGCAGTACTTC. Protein: CASSLGASSTYEQYF.

This clonotype has a handful of counts. V and J are TRBV12-3 or TRBV12-4 and TRBJ2-7; D assignment may be TRBD1 or TRBD2 (7 bases each). The J call may be incorrect, as the DNA end agrees better with TRBJ2-5. The CDR3 spans 16 residues. For the CDR3, the DNA is TGTGCCAGCAGTCCCCCGGGGAGGGGGCGCCGGGAGACCCAGTACTTC. Amino acid sequence: CASSPPGRGRRETQYF.

The genes are TRBV6-6 and TRBJ2-2; weak D call: TRBD2 (6 bases). V gave up 7 bases and J gave up 5 bases, with 14 bases separating them. Looked up from germline, CDR1 is MNHNY and CDR2 is SVGAGI (reference sequence). CDR3 length: 14 residues. This chain's CDR3 is CASTQLGGTGELFF. Written as DNA, the CDR3 is TGTGCCAGCACTCAATTGGGGGGAACCGGGGAGCTGTTTTTT.

The gene calls are TRBV4-2 and TRBJ2-5; 8 nucleotides line up with TRBD2. V lost 2 bases to trimming and J lost 5 bases; unmatched junction nucleotides: 7. The germline CDR1 and CDR2 sequences are LGHNA and YNFKEQ. CDR3 length: 15 amino acids. In nucleotides, the CDR3 is TGTGCCAGCAGCCAAAACCGGGGGGGCGGGGAGACCCAGTACTTC. This gives the protein CASSQNRGGGETQYF.

This clonotype was counted between two and nine times. This chain links TRBV7-2 with TRBJ1-5, with no clear D. The CDR3 runs 13 residues. With 2 bases removed from V and 7 bases from J, the gap between germline ends came to 9 bases. Germline CDR1 SGHTA, CDR2 FQGNSA. CDR3 bases: TGTGCCAGCAGCTTAATTGGTGGACAGCCCCAGCATTTT. Translated: CASSLIGGQPQHF.

This clonotype turned up a few times. The rearrangement uses TRBV7-9 and TRBJ2-5; D is uncertain. V was trimmed by 2 bases and J by 11 bases, leaving 12 bases between them. The CDR3 runs to 12 residues. Germline values: CDR1 SEHNR, CDR2 FQNEAQ (reference sequence). The CDR3 DNA sequence: TGTGCCAGCAGCTTATCGGGTGGATTTCAGTACTTC. This codes for CASSLSGGFQYF. The whole variable domain, filled in from reference TRBV7-9 and TRBJ2-5, reads DTGVSQNPRHKITKRGQNVTFRCDPISEHNRLYWYRQTLGQGPEFLTYFQNEAQLEKSRLLSDRFSAERPKGSFSTLEIQRTEQGDSAMYLCASSLSGGFQYFGPGTRLLVL.

This clonotype was seen more than once but under ten times. This sequence joins TRBV3-1 and TRBJ2-3; 9 bases map to TRBD2. This CDR3 has 16 residues. Looked up from germline, CDR1 is LGHDT and CDR2 is YNNKEL (reference sequence). Trimming cost V 0 bases and J 2 bases; bases outside gene matches: 3. The CDR3 DNA reads as TGTGCCAGCAGCCAAGACCTAGCGGGGAACACAGATACGCAGTATTTT. It is translated as CASSQDLAGNTDTQYF.

The CDR3 sequence is CASSGRGDRENTEAFF. The CDR3 DNA sequence: TGTGCCAGCAGTGGGCGCGGGGACAGAGAGAACACTGAAGCTTTCTTT. The chain recombines TRBV25-1 with TRBJ1-1, with 7 bases that match TRBD1. Germline CDR1 is MGHDK and CDR2 is SYGVNS. This CDR3 has 16 residues. Unmatched junction bases numbered 9, after V lost 4 bases and J lost 1 base.

A few counts support this clonotype. The chain uses TRBV28 and TRBJ2-5, with a tentative D call TRBD2 (6 bases). Deletions cut 6 bases from V and 0 bases from J, with 14 bases between. The CDR3 totals 15 residues. The V gene's germline CDR1 is MDHEN and CDR2 SYDVKM. The CDR3 is CASSRPGVYQETQYF. For the CDR3, the DNA is TGTGCCAGCAGCCGACCGGGGGTGTACCAAGAGACCCAGTACTTC.

This clonotype has more than one count but fewer than ten. V and J are TRBV7-2 and TRBJ2-2; maybe TRBD2 (7 bases). CDR1 and CDR2 (germline): SGHTA, FQGNSA. This CDR3 contains 16 residues. The V end was cut by 5 bases, the J end by 4 bases, with 17 bases between. CDR3 in amino acids: CASSISRGGGTGELFF. As DNA, the CDR3 is TGTGCCAGCAGCATCAGCAGAGGGGGGGGCACCGGGGAGCTGTTTTTT.